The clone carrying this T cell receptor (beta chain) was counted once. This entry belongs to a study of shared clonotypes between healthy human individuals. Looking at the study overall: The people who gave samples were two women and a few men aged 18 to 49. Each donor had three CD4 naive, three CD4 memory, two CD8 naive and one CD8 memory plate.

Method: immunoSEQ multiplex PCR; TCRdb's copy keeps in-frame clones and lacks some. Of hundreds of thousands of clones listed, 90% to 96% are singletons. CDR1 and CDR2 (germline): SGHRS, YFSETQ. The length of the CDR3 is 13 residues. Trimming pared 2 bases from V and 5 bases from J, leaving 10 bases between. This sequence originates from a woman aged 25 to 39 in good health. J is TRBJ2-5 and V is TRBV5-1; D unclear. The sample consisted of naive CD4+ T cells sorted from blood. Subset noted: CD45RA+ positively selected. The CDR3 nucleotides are TGCGCCAGCAGCTTAGGGAATGGGGAGACCCAGTACTTC. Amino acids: CASSLGNGETQYF.